One and the same sample provided the 28 T cell receptor beta chains below, sequenced in a study of T cell repertoires in cytomegalovirus infection. TCRdb ran MiXCR on the reads and lists one entry per CDR3 protein. The data hold around 740,000 distinct CDR3 sequences, with about a third observed a single time. Sequenced material: PBMCs. These receptors were obtained from a human donor in good health (CMV status not recorded). Some clones in this sample may be carry-over from other donors' samples.

The chain combines TRBV12-3 or TRBV12-4 with TRBJ2-2, with TRBD2 identical over 9 bases. V lost 1 base, J lost 4 bases, and 4 bases stayed unmatched. The CDR3 contains 16 residues. CDR3 region: CASSLDSRGGTGELFF. CDR3 bases: TGTGCCAGCAGTTTAGATTCGCGGGGGGGCACCGGGGAGCTGTTTTTT.

J is TRBJ2-5 and V is TRBV12-3 or TRBV12-4; D is ambiguous. Trimming removed 3 bases from V and 2 bases from J, with 7 bases in between. The CDR3 spans 13 residues. CDR3 amino acids: CASSFRWQETQYF. CDR3 DNA: TGTGCCAGCAGTTTTCGGTGGCAAGAGACCCAGTACTTC.

This clonotype occurred a few times. V usage is TRBV4-2 and J usage is TRBJ1-6; D remains unclear. V lost 0 bases to trimming and J lost 6 bases, with 9 bases between them. The CDR3 has 15 amino acids. Germline CDR1 is LGHNA and CDR2 is YNFKEQ. The DNA for the CDR3 is TGTGCCAGCAGCCAAGATGTGCAGAGTAATTCACCCCTCCACTTT. This encodes CASSQDVQSNSPLHF.

This clonotype was counted only a few times. The chain carries TRBV6-6 and TRBJ1-4, with a weak D call TRBD1 (6 bases). Germline V lookup: CDR1 MNHNY, CDR2 SVGAGI (reference sequence). V lost 0 bases and J lost 7, with 24 bases in between. The CDR3 has 19 amino acids. The CDR3 region is CASSYSGGAGVTESEKLFF. CDR3 DNA: TGTGCCAGCAGTTACTCGGGGGGGGCAGGAGTAACGGAAAGTGAAAAACTGTTTTTT.

In this sample, this clonotype turned up many times. The chain carries TRBV6-1 and TRBJ2-1; 7 bases agree with TRBD1. The CDR3 loop spans 15 amino acids. The V gene's germline CDR1 is MNHNS and CDR2 SASEGT. V dropped 5 bases and J dropped 5; count of bases not matched to a gene: 9. CDR3 bases: TGTGCCAGCAGTTCTGACAGGGTCCGTAACAATGAGCAGTTCTTC. The encoded protein is CASSSDRVRNNEQFF.

This clonotype was seen a few times. This chain links TRBV6-1 with TRBJ2-6; possible D gene TRBD1, 6 bases. CDR1 is MNHNS and CDR2 is SASEGT in the germline V gene. This CDR3 has 16 amino acids. The V end lost 8 bases, the J end lost 1 base, and 15 bases lay between the germline ends. The CDR3 loop is CASSSQGSSGANVLTF. The CDR3 nucleotides are TGTGCCAGCTCCTCCCAGGGGTCTTCTGGGGCCAACGTCCTGACTTTC.

This clonotype was observed a single time. This may be a read error, as it is one base from a much larger clone. The chain carries TRBV7-8 and TRBJ1-5; D unresolved. The CDR3 has 14 amino acids. The germline CDR1 and CDR2 sequences are SGHVS and FQNEAQ. The V end was cut by 5 bases, the J end by 11 bases, with 19 bases between. In DNA, the CDR3 is TGTGCCAGCAGCCCCTTCGTGGTAACGGGAGCCCAGCATTTT. Encoded protein: CASSPFVVTGAQHF.

In nucleotides, the CDR3 is TGTGCCAGCAGCCAACCCGGGACCGCGAACACTGAAGCTTTCTTT. Translated: CASSQPGTANTEAFF. The gene calls are TRBV4-2 and TRBJ1-1; a weak D match, TRBD1 (5 bases). Looked up from germline, CDR1 is LGHNA and CDR2 is YNFKEQ. The CDR3 has 15 residues. Trimming removed 2 bases at V and 1 base at J, with 11 bases between.

V gene TRBV12-5 combines with J gene TRBJ2-3; D possibly corresponds to TRBD2 (6 bases). V gave up 3 bases and J gave up 3 bases, with 13 bases separating them. Germline values: CDR1 LGHNT, CDR2 FRNRAP. This CDR3 comprises 15 residues. DNA for the CDR3: TGTGCTAGTGGTTTTTCGGGGGAGGTGACAGATACGCAGTATTTT. This sequence encodes CASGFSGEVTDTQYF.

This clonotype was seen a handful of times. V usage is TRBV7-6 and J usage is TRBJ2-7; 9 nucleotides align to TRBD1. Germline values: CDR1 SGHVS, CDR2 FNYEAQ. J gave up 3 bases and V 5 bases, and 5 bases lay outside the gene matches. The CDR3 sequence is 14 residues long. The CDR3 coding sequence is TGTGCCAGCAGCCCAGTGGGACAGGGCTACGAGCAGTACTTC. Protein sequence: CASSPVGQGYEQYF.

J is TRBJ2-1 and V is TRBV7-9, with 9 bases fitting TRBD2. Germline CDR1 reads SEHNR; CDR2 reads FQNEAQ (reference sequence). V shed 8 bases and J 7 bases; nucleotides not matched to a gene: 9. The CDR3 runs to 14 residues. The CDR3 region has the DNA TGTGCCAGCGGGATAGCGGGAGATATGAATGAGCAGTTCTTC. Translation gives CASGIAGDMNEQFF.

This clonotype was observed a few times. This rearrangement joins TRBV4-2 to TRBJ1-5, with D unclear. CDR1 LGHNA and CDR2 YNFKEQ come from the germline V gene. V lost 0 bases and J 7 bases, leaving 13 bases between the germline ends. The CDR3 consists of 15 residues. The CDR3 coding sequence is TGTGCCAGCAGCCAAGATCTTCTTGAGTACCAGCCCCAGCATTTT. This gives the protein CASSQDLLEYQPQHF.

The chain employs TRBV20-1 and TRBJ1-5; TRBD1 might be the D (6 bases). The V end was cut by 8 bases, the J end by 3 bases, with 17 bases between. From germline, CDR1 is DFQATT and CDR2 SNEGSKA (reference sequence). This CDR3 is 14 amino acids long. CDR3 nucleotide sequence: TGCAGTTACAAACCGGGACACAACAATCAGCCCCAGCATTTT. It specifies CSYKPGHNNQPQHF.

Points on this clonotype: A much larger clone is a single base away; this may be a read error. The CDR3 DNA sequence: TGTACCAGCAGCTTATTTTATGGGGGACAGGAAAGCACAGATACGCAGTATTTT. This codes for CTSSLFYGGQESTDTQYF. This sequence joins TRBV7-8 and TRBJ2-3; 8 bases align to TRBD1. Germline CDR1 is SGHVS and CDR2 is FQNEAQ. The CDR3 loop spans 18 amino acids.

The rearrangement links TRBV7-4 to TRBJ2-3; TRBD2 matches at 7 bases. V shed 7 bases and J 0 bases; nucleotides not matched to a gene: 10. The germline gives CDR1 SGHVT, CDR2 SQSDAQ. The CDR3 runs 16 residues. The CDR3 sequence is CASMPRRGSSTDTQYF. Written as DNA, the CDR3 is TGTGCCAGCATGCCCCGGCGCGGGAGTAGCACAGATACGCAGTATTTT.

The chain joins TRBV28 to TRBJ1-2, with D unclear. The CDR3 sequence is 13 residues long. CDR1 and CDR2 from the germline V gene are MDHEN and SYDVKM. Trimming stripped 3 bases from V and 8 bases from J, with 13 bases between. In nucleotides, the CDR3 is TGTGCCAGCAGTTTTTCGGTAGGGCACGGCTACACCTTC. Translating gives CASSFSVGHGYTF.

V and J are TRBV6-2 or TRBV6-3 and TRBJ2-1; 11 bases are shared with TRBD2. There are 15 residues in the CDR3. The J segment lost 3 bases and the V segment lost 5 bases, leaving 3 bases of the junction unmatched. CDR1 and CDR2 (germline): MNHEY, SVGEGT. The CDR3 DNA follows: TGTGCCAGCAGTCATAGCGGGGGGGACTACAATGAGCAGTTCTTC. Encoded protein: CASSHSGGDYNEQFF.

This clonotype has ten or more counts. At one boundary the junction diverges from the germline segment, which might be a read error. The chain joins TRBV7-9 to TRBJ2-2; D may match TRBD1 or TRBD2 (5 bases each). Germline CDR1 reads SEHNR; CDR2 reads FQNEAQ (reference sequence). This CDR3 is 13 amino acids long. The CDR3 DNA is TGTGCTAGCAGCTTAGAGGGGACCGGGGAGCTGTTTTTT. Translation gives CASSLEGTGELFF. Based on the CDR3 plus reference TRBV7-9 and TRBJ2-2, the full variable domain is DTGVSQNPRHKITKRGQNVTFRCDPISEHNRLYWYRQTLGQGPEFLTYFQNEAQLEKSRLLSDRFSAERPKGSFSTLEIQRTEQGDSAMYLCASSLEGTGELFFGEGSRLTVL.

The sample holds a few counts of this clonotype. The chain couples TRBV4-1 to TRBJ1-2, with D unresolved. The ends were cut back, 0 bases at V and 7 bases at J, with 12 bases in the middle. Germline values: CDR1 MGHRA, CDR2 YSYEKL. The length of the CDR3 is 14 residues. CDR3 nucleotides: TGCGCCAGCAGCCAAGATACATACCGGGGTGGCTACACCTTC. It is translated as CASSQDTYRGGYTF.

A few counts support this clonotype. The CDR3 sequence: CSATSRGDEQYF. In nucleotides, the CDR3 is TGCAGTGCTACATCTAGGGGGGACGAGCAGTACTTC. This chain connects TRBV20-1 to TRBJ2-7; perhaps D is TRBD1 or TRBD2 (6 bases each). The CDR3 consists of 12 residues. CDR1 is DFQATT and CDR2 is SNEGSKA in the germline V gene (reference sequence). V dropped 4 bases and J dropped 5 bases, with 12 bases sitting between them.

This clonotype was counted at least ten times. The rearrangement links TRBV19 to TRBJ2-7; D is possibly TRBD1 or TRBD2 (5 bases each). V was shortened by 2 bases and J by 3 bases, with 14 bases between the two germline ends. CDR1 is LNHDA and CDR2 is SQIVND in the germline V gene (reference sequence). There are 15 residues in the CDR3. CDR3 bases: TGTGCCAGTAGTATATTGAGGGGAGAAGGCTACGAGCAGTACTTC. Translated, it gives CASSILRGEGYEQYF.

The chain has TRBV28 and TRBJ2-2; D is perhaps TRBD2 (5 bases). The CDR3 totals 16 residues. V was trimmed by 2 bases and J by 0 bases, leaving 10 bases between them. CDR1 and CDR2 from the germline V gene are MDHEN and SYDVKM. Here the CDR3 reads CASSLDGGTNTGELFF. In DNA form, the CDR3 reads TGTGCCAGCAGTTTAGATGGAGGCACGAACACCGGGGAGCTGTTTTTT.

This clonotype was picked up one time. The chain combines TRBV29-1 with TRBJ1-3; D ambiguous. Germline V gene sequence: CDR1 SQVTM, CDR2 ANQGSEA. The CDR3 totals 12 residues. The V end lost 4 bases, the J end lost 0 bases, and 4 bases lay between the germline ends. This CDR3 is CSVAGSGNTIYF. In DNA form, the CDR3 reads TGCAGCGTTGCGGGCTCTGGAAACACCATATATTTT.

The chain has TRBV5-6 and TRBJ2-1, with TRBD2 matching over 10 bases. Looked up from germline, CDR1 is SGHDT and CDR2 is YYEEEE. Trimming cost V 0 bases and J 8 bases; bases outside gene matches: 8. CDR3 length: 16 amino acids. The CDR3: CASSLGLAGVGYEQFF. The CDR3 nucleotides are TGTGCCAGCAGCTTGGGGCTAGCGGGAGTGGGCTATGAGCAGTTCTTC.

The chain couples TRBV7-3 to TRBJ2-3, with a possible D match to TRBD2 (6 bases). The CDR3 is made up of 16 amino acids. V was cut by 1 base and J by 3 bases, with 14 bases left in between. The germline V gene encodes CDR1 SGHTA and CDR2 FQGTGA. The CDR3 DNA reads as TGTGCCAGCAGCTTAATTTCCGGGAGCCGTACAGATACGCAGTATTTT. Its protein product is CASSLISGSRTDTQYF.

J is TRBJ1-6 and V is TRBV6-5, with TRBD1 as a possible D gene (5 bases). Germline values: CDR1 MNHEY, CDR2 SVGAGI. This CDR3 spans 14 amino acids. V lost 7 bases and J lost 9, with 16 bases in between. The DNA for the CDR3 is TGTGCCAGCAAACCCGGACAACGGGGTTCACCCCTCCACTTT. Amino acid sequence: CASKPGQRGSPLHF.

The chain is built from TRBV6-6 and TRBJ1-5; no firm D call. The CDR3 totals 15 residues. V was clipped by 0 bases and J by 1 base, with 7 bases between them. Per germline, CDR1 MNHNY and CDR2 SVGAGI (reference sequence). CDR3 coding DNA: TGTGCCAGCAGTTACTCCGGCCGGAGCAATCAGCCCCAGCATTTT. It is translated as CASSYSGRSNQPQHF.

The CDR3 DNA is TGTGCCAGCAGTCTACAGTCCCATGGCACCTACGAGCAGTACTTC. It yields the protein CASSLQSHGTYEQYF. The V and J genes are TRBV27 and TRBJ2-7, with D hard to call. CDR3 size: 15 residues. V lost 5 bases and J lost 2, with 16 bases in between. CDR1 and CDR2 (germline): MNHEY, SMNVEV (reference sequence).